Listed below are T cell receptor beta chains from one sample, sequenced in a study of T cell responses to AZD1222 COVID-19 vaccine. Only in-frame clones appear in the TCRdb table, and some are missing; sequencing was by immunoSEQ multiplex PCR. This sample has approximately 89,000 clones, with around nine tenths found just once. The source material was peripheral blood, sampled on day 0 of AZD1222 vaccination. These receptors were obtained from an adult in good health. Both conserved end residues are part of each CDR3. D genes are given only for firm matches. The listing skips clone size in some rows; elsewhere it reads once, few, many or a size class.

TRBV28	TRBJ1-6	.	.	CASGGWATSPLHF	TGTGCCTCAGGAGGGTGGGCCACATCACCCCTCCACTTT
TRBV6-2/TRBV6-3	TRBJ2-3	.	.	CASSRDGTDTQYF	TGTGCCAGCAGTCGGGACGGCACAGATACGCAGTATTTT
TRBV6-5	TRBJ1-2	.	.	CASRPSERGYGYTF	TGTGCCAGCAGGCCCTCGGAAAGGGGGTATGGCTACACCTTC
TRBV10-2	TRBJ1-2	.	.	CASSTQQGFGYTF	TGCGCCAGCAGTACCCAACAGGGATTTGGCTACACCTTC
TRBV10-2	TRBJ1-5	.	TRBD1	CASRGTGNSNQPQHF	TGCGCCAGCAGGGGGACAGGGAATAGCAATCAGCCCCAGCATTTT
TRBV7-6	TRBJ2-1	.	.	CASSPRRGGVHEQFF	TGTGCCAGCAGCCCCAGGAGGGGGGGGGTCCATGAGCAGTTCTTC
TRBV7-3	TRBJ1-3	.	.	CASSLRQASPGNTIYF	TGTGCCAGCAGCTTAAGACAGGCCAGCCCTGGAAACACCATATATTTT
TRBV29-1	TRBJ1-2	few	.	CSVQGNYGYTF	TGCAGCGTGCAGGGTAACTATGGCTACACCTTC
TRBV7-2	TRBJ1-4	.	TRBD1	CASSLALTGQTEKLFF	TGTGCCAGCAGCTTAGCGCTGACAGGGCAAACGGAAAAACTGTTTTTT
TRBV7-9	TRBJ2-2	.	TRBD2	CASSLTSGGIGELFF	TGTGCCAGCAGCTTAACTAGCGGGGGAATCGGGGAGCTGTTTTTT
TRBV11-3	TRBJ2-2	few	TRBD2	CASSLGTRSTGELFF	TGTGCCAGCAGCTTAGGGACTAGATCGACCGGGGAGCTGTTTTTT